This paragraph covers one T cell receptor beta chain sequence. The evidence that diagnosis relied on was clinical symptoms, serum thyroxine, TRAb, thyroid ultrasound and orbital computed tomography. RNA transcripts were the template, and TCR beta CDR3 regions were amplified from them. First-round RT-PCR relied on HTBI primers, and a second-round multiplex PCR came next. TCRdb reanalysed the multiplex PCR reads using MiXCR and keeps one entry per CDR3 protein. The sample carries 740,000 or so distinct CDR3 sequences, about 44% recorded once. The data are from a study of Graves' ophthalmopathy and Graves' hyperthyroidism. Study in general: The study drew peripheral blood at initial diagnosis, before any treatment.

Sequenced input: peripheral blood. The receptor was isolated from an adult man with Graves' ophthalmopathy.

The CDR3 DNA reads TGCAGTGCTAGAGATCGGGCAGCAACTAATGAAAAACTGTTTTTT. Its protein product is CSARDRAATNEKLFF. The chain couples TRBV20-1 to TRBJ1-4; D is unclear. CDR3 length: 15 residues. V shed 0 bases and J shed 0 bases, with 8 bases lying between them. From germline, CDR1 is DFQATT and CDR2 SNEGSKA (reference sequence).